The 14 T cell receptor beta chains given below trace back to one sample, sequenced in a study of neurological immune-mediated disorders. In TCRdb, the 5' RACE reads were re-called with MiXCR into one record per CDR3 protein. This table holds about 59,000 distinct CDR3 sequences, about 24% found once. Documented time point: technical triplicate 2. The specimen was PBMCs. Source of these receptors: a man aged 55 to 70 with HTLV-1-associated myelopathy (HAM/TSP).

J is TRBJ2-1 and V is TRBV5-5, with D uncertain. Germline V gene data show CDR1 as SGHKS and CDR2 as YYEKEE (reference sequence). Trimming left V 0 bases short and J 1 base short, with 14 bases between. This CDR3 region has 17 residues. The CDR3 reads CASSLGGFQGSYNEQFF. CDR3 sequence (DNA): TGTGCCAGCAGCTTGGGAGGCTTCCAAGGGTCCTACAATGAGCAGTTCTTC.

This clonotype has ten or more counts. V usage is TRBV5-1 and J usage is TRBJ1-6, with D possibly being TRBD1 (5 bases). The CDR3 covers 12 residues. Germline CDR1 is SGHRS and CDR2 is YFSETQ. Trimming stripped 4 bases from V and 7 bases from J, with 6 bases between. CDR3 in DNA: TGCGCCAGCAGCCCAGGGAATTCACCCCTCCACTTT. This sequence encodes CASSPGNSPLHF.

This clonotype has a count of ten or more. This chain links TRBV20-1 with TRBJ2-3; D remains ambiguous. The CDR3 consists of 11 residues. CDR1 DFQATT and CDR2 SNEGSKA come from the germline V gene (reference sequence). V was trimmed by 5 bases and J by 6 bases, leaving 9 bases between them. CDR3 amino acids: CSALKVDTQYF. The DNA for the CDR3 is TGCAGTGCTCTCAAGGTGGATACGCAGTATTTT.

In its sample, this clonotype was seen many times. The rearrangement links TRBV2 to TRBJ2-5, with no clear D. Germline loops: CDR1 SNHLY, CDR2 FYNNEI. The length of the CDR3 is 13 residues. Trimming stripped 7 bases from V and 4 bases from J, with 13 bases between. The CDR3 spells CASNLQGRETQYF. The CDR3 nucleotides read TGTGCCAGCAACTTACAAGGTCGAGAGACCCAGTACTTC.

In its sample, this clonotype was seen many times. V gene TRBV10-2 combines with J gene TRBJ2-7, with 11 bases that match TRBD1. Looked up from germline, CDR1 is WSHSY and CDR2 is SAAADI. V dropped 4 bases and J dropped 2; count of bases not matched to a gene: 4. The CDR3 contains 15 residues. The CDR3, as DNA: TGCGCCAGCAGTGTCGAGGACAGGGGGCCCTACGAGCAGTACTTC. Its protein is CASSVEDRGPYEQYF.

This clonotype was found many times. The V gene is TRBV5-6, the J gene TRBJ2-1, with 12 bases matching TRBD2. Germline assignment: CDR1 SGHDT and CDR2 YYEEEE. The J segment lost 1 base and the V segment lost 4 bases, leaving 9 bases of the junction unmatched. The CDR3 loop spans 18 amino acids. The CDR3 DNA sequence: TGTGCCAGCAGCCCTAGCGGGAGGGCCTCTGGGTCCTACAATGAGCAGTTCTTC. Translation gives CASSPSGRASGSYNEQFF.

The rearrangement joins TRBV29-1 to TRBJ2-7; D not resolved. CDR1 and CDR2 (germline): SQVTM, ANQGSEA. V gave up 4 bases and J gave up 0 bases, with 16 bases separating them. CDR3 length: 15 residues. In DNA, the CDR3 is TGCAGCGTTGTTATTATGGGCAGGAGCTCCTACGAGCAGTACTTC. Translating it yields CSVVIMGRSSYEQYF.

The chain's CDR3 is CASSQVALNIQYF. CDR3 sequence (DNA): TGTGCCAGCAGCCAAGTTGCTCTGAACATTCAGTACTTC. The J gene is TRBJ2-4, the V gene TRBV14; D is unclear. From germline, CDR1 is SGHDN and CDR2 FVKESK. V gave up 1 base and J gave up 7 bases, with 8 bases separating them. This CDR3 is 13 amino acids long.

This clonotype turned up a few times. This chain uses TRBV18 with TRBJ1-3, with TRBD1 as a possible D gene (5 bases). The CDR3 is 14 amino acids. V was clipped by 6 bases and J by 0 bases, with 9 bases between them. Germline V gene lookup returns CDR1 KGHSH and CDR2 LQKENI. The CDR3 coding sequence is TGTGCCAGCTCCCGGCAGGGCTCTGGAAACACCATATATTTT. Protein product: CASSRQGSGNTIYF.

This clonotype was seen at least ten times. This sequence joins TRBV9 and TRBJ2-7; D might be TRBD1 (5 bases). Trimming took off 0 bases at V and 5 bases at J, with 12 bases between the two ends. There are 14 residues in the CDR3. CDR1 and CDR2 from the germline V gene are SGDLS and YYNGEE. CDR3 DNA: TGTGCCAGCAGCGTAGCCGTGACAGACGACGAGCAGTACTTC. Translated, it gives CASSVAVTDDEQYF.

This clonotype was counted at least ten times. The chain employs TRBV24-1 and TRBJ1-5; no clear D. CDR1 KGHDR and CDR2 SFDVKD come from the germline V gene. V shed 7 bases and J shed 5 bases, with 20 bases lying between them. The CDR3 covers 16 residues. The CDR3 coding sequence is TGTGCCACCAGCCCCAAAGGGCACGATATCGATCAGCCCCAGCATTTT. Translated, it gives CATSPKGHDIDQPQHF.

This clonotype occurred many times. V is TRBV12-3 or TRBV12-4 and J is TRBJ2-1, with D perhaps matching TRBD1 or TRBD2 (5 bases each). V shed 3 bases and J shed 10 bases, with 7 bases lying between them. CDR3 length equals 11 residues. The CDR3 bases are TGTGCCAGCAGTTTCAGGGACGAGCAGTTCTTC. Encoded protein: CASSFRDEQFF.

V gene TRBV5-1 combines with J gene TRBJ2-6, with D perhaps matching TRBD1 or TRBD2 (5 bases each). Germline V gene lookup returns CDR1 SGHRS and CDR2 YFSETQ. The CDR3 covers 15 residues. With 2 bases removed from V and 4 bases from J, the gap between germline ends came to 10 bases. The CDR3 loop reads CASSLRGPGANVLTF. The CDR3 nucleotides read TGCGCCAGCAGCTTAAGGGGACCCGGGGCCAACGTCCTGACTTTC.

This clonotype was observed at least ten times. The chain links TRBV20-1 to TRBJ2-7; a possible D gene is TRBD1 (6 bases). CDR3 length: 14 amino acids. Trimming removed 7 bases from V and 6 bases from J, with 22 bases in between. The germline V gene has CDR1 DFQATT and CDR2 SNEGSKA (reference sequence). CDR3 in amino acids: CSVGSWQGSPEQYF. CDR3 DNA sequence: TGCAGTGTTGGATCATGGCAGGGGTCCCCCGAGCAGTACTTC.